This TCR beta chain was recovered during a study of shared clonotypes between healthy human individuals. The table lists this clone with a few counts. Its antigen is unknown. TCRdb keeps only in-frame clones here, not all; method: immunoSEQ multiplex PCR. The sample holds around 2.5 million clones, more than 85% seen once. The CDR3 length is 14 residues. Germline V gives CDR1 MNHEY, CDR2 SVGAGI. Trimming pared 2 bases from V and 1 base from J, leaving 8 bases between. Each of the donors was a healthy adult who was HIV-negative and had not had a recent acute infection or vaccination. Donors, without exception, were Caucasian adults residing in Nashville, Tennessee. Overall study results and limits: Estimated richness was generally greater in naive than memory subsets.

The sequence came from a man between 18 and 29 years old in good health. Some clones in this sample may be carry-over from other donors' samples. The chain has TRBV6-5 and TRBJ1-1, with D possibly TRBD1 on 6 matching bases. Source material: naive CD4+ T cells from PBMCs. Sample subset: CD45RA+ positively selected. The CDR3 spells CASSYDRKNTEAFF. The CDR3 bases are TGTGCCAGCAGTTACGACAGGAAGAACACTGAAGCTTTCTTT.